This T cell receptor beta chain was obtained from a study of blood T cell repertoires in COVID-19. The overall study: The United States, Italy and Spain provided the acute and convalescent COVID-19 samples. Nucleic acid was either cDNA or gDNA, and it came from T cells, B-cell-depleted T cells, or PBMCs.

As processed by the authors: Counts of nucleated cells, estimated from reference gene primer amplification, were obtained. Profiled with immunoSEQ multiplex PCR; TCRdb holds only in-frame clones, not every one. V and J calls and clone size are copied from that table; D and trimming were computed from the DNA. The sample yields 250,000 to 300,000 clones, approximately 91% seen once. This CDR3 is 15 amino acids long. Germline V gene data show CDR1 as KGHDR and CDR2 as SFDVKD. Trimming took 3 bases from V and 2 from J; bases not matched to a gene: 5. Enrolled during active infection, Seattle patients were then followed longitudinally.

V is TRBV24-1 and J is TRBJ2-7; 8 positions match TRBD1. Sequencing was performed on peripheral blood. The TCR originated in a woman in her thirties with COVID-19, enrolled during active disease. The CDR3 reads CATSDASTGAYEQYF. DNA for the CDR3: TGTGCCACCAGTGATGCCTCGACAGGGGCCTACGAGCAGTACTTC.